A selection of T cell receptor beta chains follows, all from one sample in a study of Ad26.COV2.S vaccination and SARS-CoV-2 variants. Method: immunoSEQ multiplex PCR; TCRdb's copy keeps in-frame clones and lacks some. The profile covers about 440,000 clones, with 90% appearing a single time and approximately 4.5% taken by the ten largest. The sample was peripheral blood, taken in a trial of Ad26.COV2.S vaccine versus placebo. The source of these receptors is a person between 18 and 60 years old who received the Ad26.COV2.S COVID-19 vaccine or a placebo. Each CDR3 is given with its conserved first and last residue. Size is omitted from some rows. Given values are once, few, many or a class for expanded clones.

TRBJ1-1 - TRBV2 CASSRRTGGTVNTEAFF
TRBJ2-3 once TRBV9 CASSGSQGGTDTQYF
TRBJ2-3 once TRBV7-9 CASSLTPTDTQYF
TRBJ2-7 - TRBV7-9 CASSLERDPVLGPEQYF
TRBJ2-2 - TRBV27 CASSSRDSGELFF
TRBJ2-5 once TRBV30 CAWEAGGVETQYF
TRBJ2-5 - TRBV10-3 CAISGQEETQYF
TRBJ1-5 few TRBV4-1 CASSPTDSPGQPQHF
TRBJ2-2 - TRBV7-3 CASSRKSGLAENTGELFF
TRBJ2-7 - TRBV4-1 CASSLWHRGTYEQYF
TRBJ1-1 - TRBV24-1 CATSDWGQGRRGTEAFF
TRBJ1-1 few TRBV3-1/TRBV3-2 CASSHPVLTEAFF
TRBJ2-2 few TRBV13 CASSQEPAGLAGELFF
TRBJ1-4 few TRBV6-5 CASSYGQGFGKLFF
TRBJ2-4 - TRBV7-9 CASSAGLLQYF
TRBJ2-7 - TRBV5-1 CASSWTGAEQYF
TRBJ2-7 - TRBV7-9 CASSLREGRLADYEQYF
TRBJ1-1 once TRBV28 CASSLVGALAEAFF
TRBJ2-7 - TRBV11-2 CASSFRRDRGYEQYF
TRBJ2-2 - TRBV3-1/TRBV3-2 CASARLTVGELFF
TRBJ2-1 few TRBV28 CASSLGAGGTYNEQFF
TRBJ2-7 - TRBV10-3 CAIPPGRGYEQYF
TRBJ2-3 - TRBV2 CARSQSSGGPSTDTQYF
TRBJ2-3 - TRBV27 CASSFRDSSFFGTDTQYF
TRBJ2-3 - TRBV13 CASSLGLAGDTQYF